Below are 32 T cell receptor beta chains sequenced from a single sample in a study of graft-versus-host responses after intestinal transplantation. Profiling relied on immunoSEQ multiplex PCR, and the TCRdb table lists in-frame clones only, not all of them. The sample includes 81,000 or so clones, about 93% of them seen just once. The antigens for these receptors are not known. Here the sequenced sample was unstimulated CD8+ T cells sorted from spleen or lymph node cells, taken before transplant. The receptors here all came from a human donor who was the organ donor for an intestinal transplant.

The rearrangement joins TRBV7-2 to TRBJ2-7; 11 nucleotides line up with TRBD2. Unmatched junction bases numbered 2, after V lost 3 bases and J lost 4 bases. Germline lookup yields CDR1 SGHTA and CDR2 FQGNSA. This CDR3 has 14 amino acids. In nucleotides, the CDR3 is TGTGCCAGCAGCTTCGGACTAGCGGGTTACGAGCAGTACTTC. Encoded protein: CASSFGLAGYEQYF.

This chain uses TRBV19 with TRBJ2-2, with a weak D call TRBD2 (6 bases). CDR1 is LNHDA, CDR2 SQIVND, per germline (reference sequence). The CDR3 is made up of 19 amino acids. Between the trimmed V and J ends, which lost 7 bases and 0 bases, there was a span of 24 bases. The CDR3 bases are TGTGCCAGTACGGTGGGACTCCTTACCGGATCCGCGAACACCGGGGAGCTGTTTTTT. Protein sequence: CASTVGLLTGSANTGELFF.

CDR3 sequence reads: CASSYLRTSGFYEQYF. The CDR3 DNA follows: TGTGCCAGCAGTTACCTAAGGACTAGCGGGTTCTACGAGCAGTACTTC. The chain has TRBV6-5 and TRBJ2-7; TRBD2 matches 11 bases. Germline lookup yields CDR1 MNHEY and CDR2 SVGAGI. The length of the CDR3 is 16 residues. With V trimmed by 2 bases and J by 3 bases, 6 bases remained unmatched.

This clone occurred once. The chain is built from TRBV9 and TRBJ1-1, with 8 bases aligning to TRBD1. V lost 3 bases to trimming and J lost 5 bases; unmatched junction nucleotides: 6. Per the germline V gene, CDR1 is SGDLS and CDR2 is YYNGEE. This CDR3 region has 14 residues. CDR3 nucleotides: TGTGCCAGCAGCGCAGGACAGGGTTCGACTGAAGCTTTCTTT. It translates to CASSAGQGSTEAFF.

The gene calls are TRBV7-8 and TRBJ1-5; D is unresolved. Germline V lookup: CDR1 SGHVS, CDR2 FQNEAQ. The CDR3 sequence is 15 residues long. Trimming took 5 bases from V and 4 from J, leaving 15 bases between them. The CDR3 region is CASSPTIARNQPQHF. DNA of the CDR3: TGTGCCAGCAGCCCCACTATAGCAAGAAATCAGCCCCAGCATTTT.

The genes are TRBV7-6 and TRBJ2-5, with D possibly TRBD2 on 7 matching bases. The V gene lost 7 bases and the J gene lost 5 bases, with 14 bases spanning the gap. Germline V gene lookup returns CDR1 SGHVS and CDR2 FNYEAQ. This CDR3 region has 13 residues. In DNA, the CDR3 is TGTGCCAGCACCTGGGGGGGGCTGGAGACCCAGTACTTC. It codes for CASTWGGLETQYF.

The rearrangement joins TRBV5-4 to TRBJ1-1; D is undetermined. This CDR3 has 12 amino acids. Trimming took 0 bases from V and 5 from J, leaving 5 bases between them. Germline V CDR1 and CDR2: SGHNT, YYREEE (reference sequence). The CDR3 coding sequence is TGTGCCAGCAGCTTGGTTTCAACTGAAGCTTTCTTT. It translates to CASSLVSTEAFF.

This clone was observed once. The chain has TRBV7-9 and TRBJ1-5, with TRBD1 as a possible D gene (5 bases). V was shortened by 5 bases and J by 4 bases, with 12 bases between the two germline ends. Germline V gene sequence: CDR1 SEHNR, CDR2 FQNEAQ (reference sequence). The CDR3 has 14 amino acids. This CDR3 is CASSPGGGNQPQHF. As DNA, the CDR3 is TGTGCCAGCAGCCCTGGCGGGGGTAATCAGCCCCAGCATTTT.

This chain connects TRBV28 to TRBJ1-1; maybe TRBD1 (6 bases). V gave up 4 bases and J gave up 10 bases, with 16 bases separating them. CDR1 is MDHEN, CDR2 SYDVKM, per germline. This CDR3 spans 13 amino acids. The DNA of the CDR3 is TGTGCCAGCAGTTCGGATCAGGGGATCGCAGCTTTCTTT. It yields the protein CASSSDQGIAAFF.

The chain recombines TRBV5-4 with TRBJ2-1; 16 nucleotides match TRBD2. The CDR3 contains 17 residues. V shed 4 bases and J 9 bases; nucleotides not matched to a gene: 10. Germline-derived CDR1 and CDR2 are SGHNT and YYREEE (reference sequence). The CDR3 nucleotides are TGTGCCAGCAGCCTGACCAGGGGACTAGCGGGAGGGAGTGAGCAGTTCTTC. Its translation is CASSLTRGLAGGSEQFF. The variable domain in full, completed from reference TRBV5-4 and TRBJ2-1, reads ETGVTQSPTHLIKTRGQQVTLRCSSQSGHNTVSWYQQALGQGPQFIFQYYREEENGRGNFPPRFSGLQFPNYSSELNVNALELDDSALYLCASSLTRGLAGGSEQFFGPGTRLTVL.

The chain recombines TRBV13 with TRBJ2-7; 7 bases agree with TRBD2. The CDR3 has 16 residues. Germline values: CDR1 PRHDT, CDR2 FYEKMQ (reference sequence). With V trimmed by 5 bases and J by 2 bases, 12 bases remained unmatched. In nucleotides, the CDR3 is TGTGCCAGCAGCGCGGGGGTCCAGAGTGGGACCTACGAGCAGTACTTC. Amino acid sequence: CASSAGVQSGTYEQYF.

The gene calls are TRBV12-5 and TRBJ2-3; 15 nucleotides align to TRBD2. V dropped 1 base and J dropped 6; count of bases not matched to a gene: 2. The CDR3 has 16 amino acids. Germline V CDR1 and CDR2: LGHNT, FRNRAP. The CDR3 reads CASGLGTSGRGDTQYF. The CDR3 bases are TGTGCTAGTGGTTTGGGGACTAGCGGGAGGGGGGATACGCAGTATTTT.

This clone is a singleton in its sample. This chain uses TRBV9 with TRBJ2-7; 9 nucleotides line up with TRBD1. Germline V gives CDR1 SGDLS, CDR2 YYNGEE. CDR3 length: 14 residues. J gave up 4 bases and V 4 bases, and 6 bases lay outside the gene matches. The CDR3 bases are TGTGCCAGCAGCCCCTCCGGGACAGGGTACGAGCAGTACTTC. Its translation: CASSPSGTGYEQYF. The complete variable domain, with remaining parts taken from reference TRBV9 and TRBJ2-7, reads DSGVTQTPKHLITATGQRVTLRCSPRSGDLSVYWYQQSLDQGLQFLIQYYNGEERAKGNILERFSAQQFPDLHSELNLSSLELGDSALYFCASSPSGTGYEQYFGPGTRLTVT.

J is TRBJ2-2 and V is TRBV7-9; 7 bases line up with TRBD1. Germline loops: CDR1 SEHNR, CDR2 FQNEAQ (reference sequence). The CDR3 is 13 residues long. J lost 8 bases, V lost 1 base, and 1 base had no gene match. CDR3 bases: TGTGCCAGCAGCTTAGAGGGGGCAGGGGAGCTGTTTTTT. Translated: CASSLEGAGELFF. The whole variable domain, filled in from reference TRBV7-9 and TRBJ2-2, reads DTGVSQNPRHKITKRGQNVTFRCDPISEHNRLYWYRQTLGQGPEFLTYFQNEAQLEKSRLLSDRFSAERPKGSFSTLEIQRTEQGDSAMYLCASSLEGAGELFFGEGSRLTVL.

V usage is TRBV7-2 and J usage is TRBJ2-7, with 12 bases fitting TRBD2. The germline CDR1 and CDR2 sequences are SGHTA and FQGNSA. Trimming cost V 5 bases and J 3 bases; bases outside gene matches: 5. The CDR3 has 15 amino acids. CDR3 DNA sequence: TGTGCCAGCAGCGAAGGACTAGCGGGACTCTACGAGCAGTACTTC. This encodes CASSEGLAGLYEQYF.

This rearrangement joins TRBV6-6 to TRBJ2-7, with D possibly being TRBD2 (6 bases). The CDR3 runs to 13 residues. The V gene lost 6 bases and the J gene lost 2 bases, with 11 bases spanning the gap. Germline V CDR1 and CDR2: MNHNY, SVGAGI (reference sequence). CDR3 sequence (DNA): TGTGCCAGCAGGGCGGGACCGACCTACGAGCAGTACTTC. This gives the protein CASRAGPTYEQYF.

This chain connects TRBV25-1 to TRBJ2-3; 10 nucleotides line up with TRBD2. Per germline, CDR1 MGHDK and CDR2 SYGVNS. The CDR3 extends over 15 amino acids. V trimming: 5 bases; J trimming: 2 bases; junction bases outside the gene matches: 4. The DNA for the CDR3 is TGTGCCAGCAGTATCCTAGCGGGGGACACAGATACGCAGTATTTT. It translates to CASSILAGDTDTQYF.

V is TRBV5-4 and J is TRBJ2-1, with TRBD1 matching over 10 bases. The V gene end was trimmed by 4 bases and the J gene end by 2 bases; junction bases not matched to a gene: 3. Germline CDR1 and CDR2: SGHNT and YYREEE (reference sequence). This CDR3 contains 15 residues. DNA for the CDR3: TGTGCCAGCAGCCGGGGGACAGGGGCCTACAATGAGCAGTTCTTC. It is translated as CASSRGTGAYNEQFF.

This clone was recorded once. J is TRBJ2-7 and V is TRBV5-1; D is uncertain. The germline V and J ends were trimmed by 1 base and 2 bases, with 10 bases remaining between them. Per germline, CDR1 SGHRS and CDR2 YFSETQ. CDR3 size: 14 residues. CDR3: CASSLTPRPYEQYF. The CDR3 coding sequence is TGCGCCAGCAGCTTGACCCCCAGGCCCTACGAGCAGTACTTC.

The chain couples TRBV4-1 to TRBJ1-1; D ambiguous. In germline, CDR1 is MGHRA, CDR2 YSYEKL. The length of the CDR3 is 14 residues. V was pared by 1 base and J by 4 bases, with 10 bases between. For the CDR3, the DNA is TGCGCCAGCAGCCAAGCGACGGCGGGCACTGAAGCTTTCTTT. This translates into CASSQATAGTEAFF.

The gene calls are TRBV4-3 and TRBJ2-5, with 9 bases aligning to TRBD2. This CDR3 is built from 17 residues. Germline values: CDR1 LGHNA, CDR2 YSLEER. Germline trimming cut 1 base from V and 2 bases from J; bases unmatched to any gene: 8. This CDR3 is CASSQGWGREGQETQYF. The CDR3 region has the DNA TGCGCCAGCAGCCAAGGGTGGGGGCGGGAGGGACAAGAGACCCAGTACTTC.

CDR3 residues: CASSQAEQRGLEQYF. In DNA form, the CDR3 reads TGCGCCAGCAGCCAAGCGGAGCAAAGGGGCCTCGAGCAGTACTTC. This chain joins TRBV4-1 and TRBJ2-7, with D possibly matching TRBD1 (5 bases). The CDR3 has 15 residues. Germline CDR1 reads MGHRA; CDR2 reads YSYEKL. V shed 1 base and J shed 6 bases, with 16 bases lying between them.

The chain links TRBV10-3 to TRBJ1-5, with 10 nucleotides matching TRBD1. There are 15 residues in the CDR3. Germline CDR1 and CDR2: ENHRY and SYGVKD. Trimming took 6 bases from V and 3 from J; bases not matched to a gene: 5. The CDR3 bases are TGTGCCATCAGCCCCGGGACAGGGGACAATCAGCCCCAGCATTTT. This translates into CAISPGTGDNQPQHF.

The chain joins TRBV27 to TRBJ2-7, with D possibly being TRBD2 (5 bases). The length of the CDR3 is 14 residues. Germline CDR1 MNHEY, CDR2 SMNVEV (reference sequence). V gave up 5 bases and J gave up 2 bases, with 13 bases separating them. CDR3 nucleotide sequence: TGTGCCAGCAGTCACGGCGGGTCAGCCTACGAGCAGTACTTC. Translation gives CASSHGGSAYEQYF.

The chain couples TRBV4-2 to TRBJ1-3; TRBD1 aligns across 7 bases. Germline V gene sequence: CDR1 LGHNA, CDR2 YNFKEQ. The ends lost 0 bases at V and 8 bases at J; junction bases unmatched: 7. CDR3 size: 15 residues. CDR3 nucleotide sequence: TGTGCCAGCAGCCAAGAAGAAGGGGGCAGGGACACCATATATTTT. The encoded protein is CASSQEEGGRDTIYF.

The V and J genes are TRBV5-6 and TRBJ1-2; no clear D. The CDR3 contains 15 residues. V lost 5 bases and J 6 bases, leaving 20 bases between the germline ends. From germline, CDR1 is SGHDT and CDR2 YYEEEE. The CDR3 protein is CASRYPLRLNNGYTF. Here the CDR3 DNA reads TGTGCCAGCAGGTATCCACTTAGACTGAATAATGGCTACACCTTC.

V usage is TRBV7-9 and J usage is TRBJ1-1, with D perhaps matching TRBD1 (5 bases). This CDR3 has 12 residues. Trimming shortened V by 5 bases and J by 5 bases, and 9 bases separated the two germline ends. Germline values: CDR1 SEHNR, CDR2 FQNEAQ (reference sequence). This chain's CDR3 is CASSPGGTEAFF. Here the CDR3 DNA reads TGTGCCAGCAGCCCCGGGGGGACTGAAGCTTTCTTT.

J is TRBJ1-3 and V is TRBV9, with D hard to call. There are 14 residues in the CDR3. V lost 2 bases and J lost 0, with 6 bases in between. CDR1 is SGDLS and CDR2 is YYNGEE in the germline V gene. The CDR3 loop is CASSVGRSGNTIYF. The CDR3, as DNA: TGTGCCAGCAGCGTGGGCCGCTCTGGAAACACCATATATTTT.

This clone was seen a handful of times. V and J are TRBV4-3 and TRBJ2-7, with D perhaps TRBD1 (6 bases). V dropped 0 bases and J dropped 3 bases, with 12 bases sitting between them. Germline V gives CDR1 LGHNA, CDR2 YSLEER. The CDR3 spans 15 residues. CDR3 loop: CASSQDLGQSYEQYF. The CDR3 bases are TGCGCCAGCAGCCAAGATCTAGGACAGAGCTACGAGCAGTACTTC.

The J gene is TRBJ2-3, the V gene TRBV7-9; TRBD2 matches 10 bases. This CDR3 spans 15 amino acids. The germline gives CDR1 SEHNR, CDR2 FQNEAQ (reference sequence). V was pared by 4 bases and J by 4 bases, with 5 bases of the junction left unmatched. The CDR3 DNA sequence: TGTGCCAGCAGCTCTACTAGCGGGATCGCAGATACGCAGTATTTT. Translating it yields CASSSTSGIADTQYF.

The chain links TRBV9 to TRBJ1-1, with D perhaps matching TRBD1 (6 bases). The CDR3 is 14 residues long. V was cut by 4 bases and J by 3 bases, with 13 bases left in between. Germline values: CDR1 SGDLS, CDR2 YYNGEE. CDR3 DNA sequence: TGTGCCAGCAGCCCACAGGGCACCCACACTGAAGCTTTCTTT. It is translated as CASSPQGTHTEAFF.

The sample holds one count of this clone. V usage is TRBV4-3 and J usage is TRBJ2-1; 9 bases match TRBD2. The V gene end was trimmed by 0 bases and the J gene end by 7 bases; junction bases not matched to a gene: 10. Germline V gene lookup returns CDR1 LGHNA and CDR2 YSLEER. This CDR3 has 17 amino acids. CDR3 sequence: CASSQDPTSGVLNEQFF. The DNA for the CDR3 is TGCGCCAGCAGCCAAGATCCGACTAGCGGAGTCCTAAATGAGCAGTTCTTC.